A selection of T cell receptor beta chains follows, all from one sample in a study of blood T cell repertoires in COVID-19. Sequencing used immunoSEQ multiplex PCR; TCRdb keeps in-frame clones, though not all of them. The sample contains 200,000 to 250,000 clones, roughly 89% of which appear only once. The sequenced sample was peripheral blood. All receptors derive from a man between 60 and 70 years old who had recovered from COVID-19. Both conserved end residues are part of each CDR3. Each record gives: V gene, CDR3 length, J gene, D gene, clone size, CDR3 DNA, CDR3 protein. A D gene is named only where the DNA matches it firmly. Not every row has a clone size; where given, it reads once, few, many or a size class.

>TRBV7-9|14|TRBJ2-5|.|many
TGTGCCAGCAGCCAGCAGGGGATCGCGGAGACCCAGTACTTC
CASSQQGIAETQYF
>TRBV19|16|TRBJ1-2|TRBD1|.
TGTGCCAGTAGTACAGGACAGGGCTCGTTTCGTGGTGGCTACACCTTC
CASSTGQGSFRGGYTF
>TRBV11-3|17|TRBJ2-3|.|.
TGTGCCAGCAGCTACCGACGGGGGTCAGAATCCACAGATACGCAGTATTTT
CASSYRRGSESTDTQYF
>TRBV4-3|13|TRBJ1-2|.|.
TGCGCCAGCAGCCAAGAGGGGAGTTATGGCTACACCTTC
CASSQEGSYGYTF
>TRBV5-1|15|TRBJ1-2|TRBD1|few
TGCGCCAGCAGCGGAACCGGGACAGCTAACTATGGCTACACCTTC
CASSGTGTANYGYTF
>TRBV28|15|TRBJ1-2|.|.
TGTGCCAGCACCCTTGGGGGCCCGACCTTCTATGGCTACACCTTC
CASTLGGPTFYGYTF
>TRBV7-3|17|TRBJ1-2|TRBD1|.
TGTGCCAGCAGCCCCTTATACCACCGACAGGGGGCGCAAGGCTACACCTTC
CASSPLYHRQGAQGYTF
>TRBV19|14|TRBJ1-3|.|once
TGTGCCAGTAGTTTTGGAGGGGACCCGAACACCATATATTTT
CASSFGGDPNTIYF
>TRBV6-5|14|TRBJ1-2|TRBD1|.
TGTGCCAGCAGTTCTTCCGACAGGGGCTATGGCTACACCTTC
CASSSSDRGYGYTF
>TRBV7-3|14|TRBJ1-6|.|few
TGTGCCAGCAGCTTATACAACCCCCCAGGATCCCTCCACTTT
CASSLYNPPGSLHF
>TRBV20-1|15|TRBJ2-1|TRBD1|.
TGCAGTGCTAGTTCCAGGACAGGGAGGATCGATGAGCAGTTCTTC
CSASSRTGRIDEQFF
>TRBV19|16|TRBJ2-6|TRBD1|.
TGTGCCAGTAGTCTGACAGGGGGCGCTGGGGCCAACGTCCTGACTTTC
CASSLTGGAGANVLTF
>TRBV20-1|11|TRBJ2-7|.|.
TGCAGTGCTCCTAGCGACCACGAGCAGTACTTC
CSAPSDHEQYF
>TRBV7-2|16|TRBJ1-6|TRBD1|.
TGTGCCAGCAGCTCCAAACAGGGGACAGCAAATTCACCCCTCCACTTT
CASSSKQGTANSPLHF
>TRBV19|16|TRBJ1-5|TRBD1|.
TGTGCCAGTACCAAAGACAGGGCCAGCTACAATCAGCCCCAGCATTTT
CASTKDRASYNQPQHF
>TRBV14|13|TRBJ1-2|.|once
TGTGCCAGCAGCCAAGATCCCTCCTATGGCTACACCTTC
CASSQDPSYGYTF
>TRBV5-6|13|TRBJ2-1|.|.
TGTGCCAGCAGCCTCGAAACCCTTAGTAAGCAGTTCTTC
CASSLETLSKQFF
>TRBV7-6|15|TRBJ2-1|TRBD1|.
TGTGCCAGCAGCCAGGGACAGGGTACCTACAATGAGCAGTTCTTC
CASSQGQGTYNEQFF
>TRBV7-2|14|TRBJ2-3|.|.
TGTGCCTTAAGCAGAGGAGGGACGGGAGATACGCAGTATTTT
CALSRGGTGDTQYF
>TRBV18|14|TRBJ1-1|TRBD1|.
TGTGCCAGCTCCCTACAGGGGCGAGACACTGAAGCTTTCTTT
CASSLQGRDTEAFF
>TRBV7-9|11|TRBJ2-7|.|.
TGTGCCATCCAACAGGGCTACGAGCAGTACTTC
CAIQQGYEQYF
>TRBV5-1|15|TRBJ1-1|TRBD1|.
TGCGCCAGCAGCTCCCTGGGACAGGGGACCACTGAAGCTTTCTTT
CASSSLGQGTTEAFF
>TRBV28|11|TRBJ1-1|.|.
TGTGCCAGCAGCCTCACAGGAGAAGCTTTCTTT
CASSLTGEAFF
>TRBV9|13|TRBJ2-3|.|.
TGTGCCAGCAGCGTAGAACCGGTAGATACGCAGTATTTT
CASSVEPVDTQYF